This T cell receptor beta chain was sequenced during a study of blood T cell repertoires in COVID-19. Assay used: immunoSEQ multiplex PCR; TCRdb lists only in-frame clones, some missing. The sample holds 30,000 to 35,000 clones, about 90% seen once. Trimming pared 5 bases from V and 5 bases from J, leaving 13 bases between. Germline values: CDR1 SGHAT, CDR2 FQNNGV. CDR3 length: 14 residues. The V gene is TRBV11-2, the J gene TRBJ2-1, with D perhaps TRBD1 (5 bases). Source material: peripheral blood. The source of this sequence is a woman aged 70 to 79 with active COVID-19. CDR3 sequence reads: CASSQGRIHNEQFF. The CDR3 nucleotides are TGTGCCAGCAGCCAGGGCCGTATTCACAATGAGCAGTTCTTC.